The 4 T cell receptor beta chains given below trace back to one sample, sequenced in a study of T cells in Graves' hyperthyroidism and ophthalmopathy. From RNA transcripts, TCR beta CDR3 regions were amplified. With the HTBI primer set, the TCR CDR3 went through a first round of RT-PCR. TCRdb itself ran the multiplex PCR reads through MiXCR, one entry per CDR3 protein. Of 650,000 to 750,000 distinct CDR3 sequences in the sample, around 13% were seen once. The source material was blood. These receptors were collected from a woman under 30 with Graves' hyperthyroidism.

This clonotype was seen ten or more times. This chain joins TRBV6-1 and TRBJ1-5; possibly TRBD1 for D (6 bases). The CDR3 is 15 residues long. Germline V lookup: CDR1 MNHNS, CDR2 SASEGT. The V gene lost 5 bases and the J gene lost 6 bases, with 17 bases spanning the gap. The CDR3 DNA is TGTGCCAGCAGTTCCAGACGGACAGCAGGTCAGCCCCAGCATTTT. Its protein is CASSSRRTAGQPQHF.

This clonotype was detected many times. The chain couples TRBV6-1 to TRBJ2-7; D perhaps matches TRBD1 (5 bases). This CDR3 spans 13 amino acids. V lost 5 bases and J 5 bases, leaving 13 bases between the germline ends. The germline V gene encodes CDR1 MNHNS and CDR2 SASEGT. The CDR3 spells CASSRRSGNEQYF. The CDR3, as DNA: TGTGCCAGCAGTCGCAGGTCAGGGAACGAGCAGTACTTC.

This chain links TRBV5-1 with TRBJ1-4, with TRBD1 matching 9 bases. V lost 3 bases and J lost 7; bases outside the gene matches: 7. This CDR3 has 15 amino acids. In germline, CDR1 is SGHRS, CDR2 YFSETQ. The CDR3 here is CASSSGQGEGEKLFF. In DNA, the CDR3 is TGCGCCAGCAGCTCGGGACAGGGCGAGGGTGAAAAACTGTTTTTT.

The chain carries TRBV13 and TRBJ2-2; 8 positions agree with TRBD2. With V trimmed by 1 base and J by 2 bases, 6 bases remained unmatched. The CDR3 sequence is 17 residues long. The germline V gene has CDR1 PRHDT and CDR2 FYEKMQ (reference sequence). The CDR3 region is CASSLAPGLDNTGELFF. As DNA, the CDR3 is TGTGCCAGCAGCTTAGCCCCGGGACTAGACAACACCGGGGAGCTGTTTTTT.